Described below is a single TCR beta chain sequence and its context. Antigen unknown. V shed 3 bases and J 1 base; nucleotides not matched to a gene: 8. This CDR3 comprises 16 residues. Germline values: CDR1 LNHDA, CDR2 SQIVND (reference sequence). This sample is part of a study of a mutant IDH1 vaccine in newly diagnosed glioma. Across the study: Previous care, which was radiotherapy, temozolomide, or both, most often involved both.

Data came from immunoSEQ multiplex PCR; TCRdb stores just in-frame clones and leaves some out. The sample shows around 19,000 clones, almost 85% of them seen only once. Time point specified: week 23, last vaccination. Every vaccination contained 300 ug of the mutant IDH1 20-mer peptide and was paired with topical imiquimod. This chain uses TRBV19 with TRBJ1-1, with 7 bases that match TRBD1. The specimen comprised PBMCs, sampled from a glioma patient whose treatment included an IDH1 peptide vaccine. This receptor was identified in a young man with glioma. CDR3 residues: CASSMGRRTGNTEAFF. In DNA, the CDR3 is TGTGCCAGTAGTATGGGGCGGCGGACAGGGAACACTGAAGCTTTCTTT.